This T cell receptor beta chain was sequenced in a study of blood T cell repertoires in COVID-19. Turning to the study itself: The analysed material was cDNA or gDNA that came from T cells, B-cell-depleted T cells, or PBMCs.

Study processing details: Reference gene primer amplification gave nucleated cell count estimates. The protocol was immunoSEQ multiplex PCR, while the TCRdb copy is restricted to in-frame clones and leaves out a portion. Clone size and V and J calls were adopted from that table, with D and trimming inferred from the DNA. Of about 250,000 clones listed, about four fifths are singletons. Losses at the gene ends were 4 bases for V and 2 bases for J; bases not matched to a gene: 9. There are 17 residues in the CDR3. CDR1 and CDR2 from the germline V gene are ENHRY and SYGVKD. This clonotype was sampled from a man in his fifties with active or convalescent COVID-19. Input material: peripheral blood. The rearrangement joins TRBV10-3 to TRBJ1-5; the match to TRBD1 covers 9 bases. CDR3 DNA sequence: TGTGCCATCAGTGCGTCCACAGGGGGCCGGGGCAATCAGCCCCAGCATTTT. Its translation is CAISASTGGRGNQPQHF.